This T cell receptor beta chain was captured by sequencing in a study of T cell responses to AZD1222 COVID-19 vaccine (dated by TCRdb to 2020 to 2023). With regard to the full study: Because spike-specific TCR depth and breadth did not differ between the two schedules, AZD1222 recipients who got a second dose at roughly 4 weeks were pooled with those who got a second dose at roughly 12 weeks. TCR sequencing was performed for 230 to 250 trial participants, of whom about 200 were given two doses of AZD1222 and some 25 were given two doses of MenACWY control vaccine. Trial participants were enrolled into age subgroups of 18-55, 56-69 and 70-plus years, which contained around 140, 26 and 57 TCR-sequenced participants, respectively. General findings and caveats noted by the study authors: The 56-69-year group was small, and its depth increase did not reach significance, likely because of low power. Conclusions about previously exposed vaccinees are limited, since just five or six AZD1222 recipients were seropositive for SARS-CoV-2 at baseline. Reportedly, close to half of the unique spike-specific TCRs recognized epitopes lying outside the regions that are mutated in the B.1.351 and B.1.1.7 variants. Participants were mostly white British, with more females than males. The authors suggested clonal diversity may have been underestimated. Because no samples from the day 14 peak response were available, repertoires could be characterized only after the peak T cell response. A significant rise in spike-specific TCR breadth and depth was observed after two AZD1222 doses relative to day 0 and relative to MenACWY recipients. Vaccine-associated CD4 TCRs spanned the whole spike protein, with dominant responses in regions 160-218 and 743-854.

Trimming accounts for 6 bases at V and 2 bases at J, while the number of junction bases matched to no gene is 4. As encoded in the germline V gene (reference sequence), CDR1 is LGHDT while CDR2 is YNNKEL. CDR3 length: 15 amino acids, cysteine to phenylalanine. Only CDR3 DNA is held: 45 bases, read in frame from base 1. This specimen's time point label, interpreted: baseline before first vaccination. Vaccinee samples came from UK trials COV001 and COV002, including a single-blind randomized controlled phase 2/3 trial of AZD1222 (ChAdOx1 nCoV-19) in healthy adults. For TCRbeta chain sequencing, PBMC samples from trial participants were taken at day 0 and at day 28 after the second dose. A word on this clone: Its antigen remains unidentified. No base-level quality is on record; no much larger clone is a single base apart.

The CDR3 regions of human TCRbeta chains were analyzed by immunosequencing. Turning to the authors' computational methods: Repertoire TCRs were matched against a reference library of SARS-CoV-2-specific TCRs generated with the MIRA antigen-specificity platform. Breadth was defined as the fraction of unique TCRs that were SARS-CoV-2-associated, and depth was defined as the fraction of total T cells that were SARS-CoV-2-associated. Using the MIRA data, each spike-specific TCR was mapped to the spike region that the TCR reacts to and placed in a CD4 or CD8 class. Log10-transformed breadth and depth values were compared by one-way ANOVA with Sidak's multiple comparisons tests. Entries here come from immuneACCESS through TCRdb and include only in-frame sequences with V and J called. Some clones fail to appear in such tables; in the studies checked, an unresolved V gene covers under half of the shortfall, and the cause of the remainder is unknown. The V and J calls and the clone size are those of that table, but D and trimming were determined from the DNA. For this sample the table gives 45,000 to 60,000 clones, of which about 86% were detected only once. Over 15% of the sample rests with the top ten.

The chain links TRBV3-1 (or the pseudogene TRBV3-2) with TRBJ2-7; 13 bases in the middle match TRBD2. The sample was peripheral blood, taken on day 0 of AZD1222 vaccination. The clonotype comes from an adult in good health. The sequence in DNA is TGTGCCAGCAGTCACGGGACTAGCGGGACCTACGAGCAGTACTTC. Its translation is CASSHGTSGTYEQYF.